This T cell receptor beta chain is drawn from a study of control samples from healthy donors and cancer patients. Germline CDR1 reads LGHDT; CDR2 reads YNNKEL (reference sequence). V was cut by 0 bases and J by 7 bases, with 12 bases left in between. This CDR3 region has 14 residues. The data were produced by immunoSEQ multiplex PCR, yet TCRdb's version contains in-frame clones alone and is incomplete. The top ten clones hold about 1.4% of a sample with about 180,000 clones, almost 90% of them seen once. Specimen: blood. The TCR was taken from a woman aged 45-60 years in good health. J is TRBJ1-2 and V is TRBV3-1 (or the pseudogene TRBV3-2), with unresolved D. CDR3 sequence (DNA): TGTGCCAGCAGCCAAGAGACGGAAGTGGGTGGCTACACCTTC. The encoded protein is CASSQETEVGGYTF.